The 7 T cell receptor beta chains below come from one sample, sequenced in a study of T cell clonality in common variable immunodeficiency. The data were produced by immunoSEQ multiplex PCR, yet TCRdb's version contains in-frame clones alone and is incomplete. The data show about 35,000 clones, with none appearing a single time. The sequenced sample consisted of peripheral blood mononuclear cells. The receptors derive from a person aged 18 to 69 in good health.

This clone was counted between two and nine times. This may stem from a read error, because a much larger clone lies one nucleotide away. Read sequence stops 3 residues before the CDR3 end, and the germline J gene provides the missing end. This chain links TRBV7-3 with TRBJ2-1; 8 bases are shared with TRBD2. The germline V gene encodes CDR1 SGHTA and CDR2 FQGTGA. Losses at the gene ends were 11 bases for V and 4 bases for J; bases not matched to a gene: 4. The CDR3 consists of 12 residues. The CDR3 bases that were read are TGTGCCGGCACTAGCGGATACAATGAG. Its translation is CAGTSGYNE. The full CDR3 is CAGTSGYNEQFF. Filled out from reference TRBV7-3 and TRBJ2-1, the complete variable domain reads GAGVSQTPSNKVTEKGKYVELRCDPISGHTALYWYRQSLGQGPEFLIYFQGTGAADDSGLPNDRFFAVRPEGSVSTLKIQRTERGDSAVYLCAGTSGYNEQFFGPGTRLTVL.

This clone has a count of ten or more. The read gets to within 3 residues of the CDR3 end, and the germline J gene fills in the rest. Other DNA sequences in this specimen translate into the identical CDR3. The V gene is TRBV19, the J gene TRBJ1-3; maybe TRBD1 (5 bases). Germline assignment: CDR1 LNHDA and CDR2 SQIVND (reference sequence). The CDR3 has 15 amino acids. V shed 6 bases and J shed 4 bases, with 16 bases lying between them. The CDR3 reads CASSPPGIAGNTIYF. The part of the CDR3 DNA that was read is TGTGCCAGTAGCCCCCCAGGGATAGCAGGAAACACC. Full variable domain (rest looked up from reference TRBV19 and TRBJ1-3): DGGITQSPKYLFRKEGQNVTLSCEQNLNHDAMYWYRQDPGQGLRLIYYSQIVNDFQKGDIAEGYSVSREKKESFPLTVTSAQKNPTAFYLCASSPPGIAGNTIYFGEGSWLTVV.

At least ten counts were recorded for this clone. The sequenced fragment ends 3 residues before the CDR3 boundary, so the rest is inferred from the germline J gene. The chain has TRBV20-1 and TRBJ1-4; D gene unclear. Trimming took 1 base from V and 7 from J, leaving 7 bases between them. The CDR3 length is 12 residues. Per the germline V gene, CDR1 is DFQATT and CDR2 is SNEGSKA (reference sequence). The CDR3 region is CSARANSEKLFF. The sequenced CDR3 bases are TGCAGTGCTAGAGCCAATAGTGAAAAA.

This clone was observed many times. Here the CDR3 reads CASSGAQGARGYTF. The DNA read from the CDR3 is TGTGCCAGCTCAGGGGCACAGGGGGCACGAGGC. The chain links TRBV18 to TRBJ1-2; 9 bases align to TRBD1. Read coverage stops 3 residues before the CDR3 terminus; the germline J gene supplies the remainder. Germline values: CDR1 KGHSH, CDR2 LQKENI. The length of the CDR3 is 14 residues.

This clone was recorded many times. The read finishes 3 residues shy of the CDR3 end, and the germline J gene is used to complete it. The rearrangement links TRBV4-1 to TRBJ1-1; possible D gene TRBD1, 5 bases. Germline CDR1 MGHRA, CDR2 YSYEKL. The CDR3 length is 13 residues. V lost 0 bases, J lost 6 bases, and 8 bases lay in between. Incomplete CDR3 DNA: TGCGCCAGCAGCCAAGATCCGGGGGCTGAA. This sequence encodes CASSQDPGAE. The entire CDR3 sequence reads CASSQDPGAEAFF.

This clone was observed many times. Here the CDR3 reads CASSVGQGETYEQYF. CDR3 DNA (partial): TGTGCCAGCAGCGTCGGACAGGGGGAAACCTACGAG. This chain links TRBV11-2 with TRBJ2-7; 10 nucleotides agree with TRBD1. The read is 3 residues too short to cover the CDR3 end, so that end is filled in from the germline J gene. Germline V gene lookup returns CDR1 SGHAT and CDR2 FQNNGV. The V and J ends lost 5 bases and 2 bases, in that order; junction bases with no gene match: 6. The CDR3 covers 15 residues.

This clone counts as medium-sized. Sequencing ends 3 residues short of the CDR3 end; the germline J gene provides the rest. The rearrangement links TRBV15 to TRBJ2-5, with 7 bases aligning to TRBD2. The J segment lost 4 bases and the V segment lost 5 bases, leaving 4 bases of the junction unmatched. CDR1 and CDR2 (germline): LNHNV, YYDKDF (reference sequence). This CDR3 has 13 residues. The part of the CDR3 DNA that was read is TGTGCCACCAGCCCCATAGCGGGAGAGACC. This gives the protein CATSPIAGET. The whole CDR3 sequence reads CATSPIAGETQYF.